Below, 19 T cell receptor beta chains from the same sample are listed, as sequenced in a study of T cells in Graves' hyperthyroidism and ophthalmopathy. The source material, RNA transcripts, was used to amplify TCR beta CDR3 regions. HTBI primers were the set used in a first-round RT-PCR of the TCR CDR3. TCRdb fed the multiplex PCR reads into MiXCR, producing one record per CDR3 protein. This table has about 350,000 distinct CDR3 sequences, 11% to 15% appearing once. Sequencing was performed on blood. The receptor set was obtained from a woman in her thirties with Graves' hyperthyroidism.

This clonotype was observed many times. This chain links TRBV12-3 or TRBV12-4 with TRBJ2-7; 7 nucleotides align to TRBD2. With 7 bases clipped from V and 0 bases from J, the junction kept 3 bases outside the gene matches. This CDR3 comprises 13 residues. The CDR3 sequence is CASKSSGSYEQYF. DNA for the CDR3: TGTGCCAGCAAGTCTAGCGGCTCCTACGAGCAGTACTTC.

This clonotype was seen a handful of times. The chain combines TRBV7-8 with TRBJ2-5; 7 positions agree with TRBD1. CDR3 size: 14 residues. Germline CDR1 SGHVS, CDR2 FQNEAQ. The J segment lost 3 bases and the V segment lost 4 bases, leaving 5 bases of the junction unmatched. CDR3 region: CASSSLDREETQYF. The CDR3 DNA reads as TGTGCCAGCAGCTCCCTAGACAGGGAAGAGACCCAGTACTTC.

The V gene is TRBV20-1, the J gene TRBJ1-5; D may be TRBD1 (6 bases). This CDR3 comprises 13 residues. CDR1 is DFQATT and CDR2 is SNEGSKA in the germline V gene (reference sequence). Trimming took 7 bases from V and 7 from J, leaving 17 bases between them. The CDR3 nucleotides read TGCAGTGGGTCGGGGGGGCTGGAGCAGCCCCAGCATTTT. Translated, it gives CSGSGGLEQPQHF.

This clonotype came up many times. This CDR3 reads CSVAYRDDQPQHF. The CDR3 DNA is TGCAGCGTTGCATACAGGGACGATCAGCCCCAGCATTTT. The chain carries TRBV29-1 and TRBJ1-5, with D possibly being TRBD1 (6 bases). V lost 4 bases and J 5 bases, leaving 12 bases between the germline ends. In germline, CDR1 is SQVTM, CDR2 ANQGSEA. This CDR3 comprises 13 residues. The variable domain in full, with the rest retrieved from reference TRBV29-1 and TRBJ1-5, is SAVISQKPSRDICQRGTSLTIQCQVDSQVTMMFWYRQQPGQSLTLIATANQGSEATYESGFVIDKFPISRPNLTFSTLTVSNMSPEDSSIYLCSVAYRDDQPQHFGDGTRLSIL.

This chain uses TRBV5-6 with TRBJ1-5; 9 positions agree with TRBD1. The CDR3 is made up of 16 amino acids. V lost 3 bases and J lost 7; bases outside the gene matches: 11. Per germline, CDR1 SGHDT and CDR2 YYEEEE. The CDR3: CASSSQTGGPFQPQHF. CDR3 sequence (DNA): TGTGCCAGCAGCTCACAGACAGGGGGACCCTTCCAGCCCCAGCATTTT.

This clonotype was recorded at least ten times. The rearrangement links TRBV12-3 or TRBV12-4 to TRBJ1-1, with TRBD1 matching over 7 bases. V gave up 5 bases and J gave up 3 bases; unmatched junction bases: 3. The CDR3 is 13 residues long. CDR3 protein: CASSLTGDTEAFF. CDR3 bases: TGTGCCAGCAGTCTAACAGGGGACACTGAAGCTTTCTTT.

This clonotype was observed a single time. Sequence at one end of the junction differs from germline and may be a read error. The J gene is TRBJ2-2, the V gene TRBV20-1, with 11 bases fitting TRBD2. The CDR3 runs 16 residues. Germline CDR1 reads DFQATT; CDR2 reads SNEGSKA (reference sequence). For the CDR3, the DNA is TGCGGTGCTAGCGCGCTAGCGGGAGGTTGGACCGGGGAGCTGTTTTTT. This gives the protein CGASALAGGWTGELFF.

This chain links TRBV12-5 with TRBJ2-5; D unresolved. The CDR3 spans 13 residues. Trimming removed 2 bases from V and 5 bases from J, with 9 bases in between. CDR1 and CDR2 from the germline V gene are LGHNT and FRNRAP. The chain's CDR3 is CASGLPPGETQYF. Here the CDR3 DNA reads TGTGCTAGTGGTTTGCCGCCCGGGGAGACCCAGTACTTC.

The rearrangement joins TRBV4-2 to TRBJ2-2; the D is unclear. CDR1 and CDR2 (germline): LGHNA, YNFKEQ. The CDR3 consists of 16 residues. The V end was cut by 0 bases, the J end by 0 bases, with 8 bases between. The CDR3 spells CASSQDSGANTGELFF. The CDR3 DNA is TGTGCCAGCAGCCAAGATAGTGGGGCGAACACCGGGGAGCTGTTTTTT.

Written as DNA, the CDR3 is TGTGCCAGCAGTGCGACCGCTAACTATGGCTACACCTTC. Encoded protein: CASSATANYGYTF. The rearrangement uses TRBV2 and TRBJ1-2; D ambiguous. V shed 4 bases and J shed 0 bases, with 6 bases lying between them. The CDR3 consists of 13 residues. Looked up from germline, CDR1 is SNHLY and CDR2 is FYNNEI.

This chain uses TRBV20-1 with TRBJ2-1; D perhaps matches TRBD1 (6 bases). The V gene's germline CDR1 is DFQATT and CDR2 SNEGSKA (reference sequence). V was shortened by 6 bases and J by 8 bases, with 20 bases between the two germline ends. This CDR3 spans 14 amino acids. The CDR3 spells CSALSGTKDYEQFF. In nucleotides, the CDR3 is TGCAGTGCCTTATCCGGGACAAAGGACTATGAGCAGTTCTTC.

This chain links TRBV28 with TRBJ1-2; 8 bases line up with TRBD1. The ends lost 5 bases at V and 3 bases at J; junction bases unmatched: 2. In germline, CDR1 is MDHEN, CDR2 SYDVKM. This CDR3 region has 13 residues. The CDR3 protein is CASSIQGDYGYTF. In DNA form, the CDR3 reads TGTGCCAGCAGTATACAGGGGGACTATGGCTACACCTTC.

This chain joins TRBV4-1 and TRBJ2-7; 8 bases match TRBD2. Germline-derived CDR1 and CDR2 are MGHRA and YSYEKL. The trim removed 4 bases at V and 6 bases at J, leaving 5 bases unmatched. The CDR3 consists of 13 residues. The CDR3 DNA reads TGCGCCAGCAGCCTGGGACTAGGGATCGAGCAGTACTTC. This gives the protein CASSLGLGIEQYF.

This clonotype was recorded a few times. The chain carries TRBV7-9 and TRBJ2-7; unclear D gene. The V and J ends lost 1 base and 3 bases respectively, with 13 bases between them. Germline values: CDR1 SEHNR, CDR2 FQNEAQ (reference sequence). The CDR3 has 15 residues. In DNA, the CDR3 is TGTGCCAGCAGCTTAGTGGGATCTCTCATCTACGAGCAGTACTTC. Translation gives CASSLVGSLIYEQYF.

This rearrangement joins TRBV5-1 to TRBJ2-6; TRBD1 might be the D (5 bases). There are 16 residues in the CDR3. V lost 0 bases and J 0 bases, leaving 7 bases between the germline ends. Germline values: CDR1 SGHRS, CDR2 YFSETQ. The CDR3 DNA sequence: TGCGCCAGCAGCTTGGTAACAGGCTCTGGGGCCAACGTCCTGACTTTC. Translated: CASSLVTGSGANVLTF.

The genes are TRBV7-2 and TRBJ2-1, with 13 positions matching TRBD2. Germline V gives CDR1 SGHTA, CDR2 FQGNSA. Trimming at V came to 4 bases and at J to 6 bases, leaving 6 bases not matched to a gene. CDR3 length equals 16 residues. The CDR3 nucleotides are TGTGCCAGCAGCTCAACCGGACTAGCGGGAGCCAATGAGCAGTTCTTC. Translating it yields CASSSTGLAGANEQFF.

This clonotype occurred many times. The J gene is TRBJ2-1, the V gene TRBV6-1, with D hard to call. CDR3 size: 13 residues. Trimming pared 8 bases from V and 9 bases from J, leaving 17 bases between. Germline V gene lookup returns CDR1 MNHNS and CDR2 SASEGT. DNA for the CDR3: TGTGCCAGCGGCAGCCTATCACGCAGTGAGCAGTTCTTC. Its protein product is CASGSLSRSEQFF.

The chain couples TRBV5-1 to TRBJ2-5; 11 bases agree with TRBD2. Trimming removed 4 bases from V and 7 bases from J; junction bases left unmatched: 6. CDR1 is SGHRS, CDR2 YFSETQ, per germline. There are 14 residues in the CDR3. CDR3: CASSPGTSGGTQYF. The CDR3, as DNA: TGCGCCAGCAGCCCCGGGACTAGCGGAGGGACCCAGTACTTC.

This clonotype was recorded a few times. J is TRBJ1-5 and V is TRBV6-5; 8 bases align to TRBD1. Trimming cost V 0 bases and J 6 bases; bases outside gene matches: 7. Germline V lookup: CDR1 MNHEY, CDR2 SVGAGI. The CDR3 is 16 amino acids. CDR3 residues: CASSYSSQGAGQPQHF. The CDR3 DNA is TGTGCCAGCAGTTACTCCTCTCAGGGGGCGGGTCAGCCCCAGCATTTT.